Listed here are 21 T cell receptor beta chains from one sample, sequenced in a study of Graves' ophthalmopathy and Graves' hyperthyroidism. Amplification of the TCR beta CDR3 regions used RNA transcripts (as template). HTBI primers were used in a first-round RT-PCR, which preceded a second-round multiplex PCR. TCRdb re-derived calls from the multiplex PCR reads in MiXCR, one entry per CDR3 protein. The sample contains approximately 380,000 distinct CDR3 sequences, around 21% of which appear only once. Sequenced: peripheral blood. Every receptor here comes from a woman aged 18 to 35 with stable Graves' hyperthyroidism.

This clonotype was observed many times. The chain has TRBV7-2 and TRBJ2-5; the D gene could be TRBD1 or TRBD2 (5 bases each). Trimming pared 0 bases from V and 3 bases from J, leaving 11 bases between. CDR1 and CDR2 from the germline V gene are SGHTA and FQGNSA. The CDR3 is 15 residues long. The CDR3 here is CASSLATGPEETQYF. DNA of the CDR3: TGTGCCAGCAGCTTAGCTACGGGGCCGGAAGAGACCCAGTACTTC.

This clonotype was seen repeatedly, ten times or more. J is TRBJ2-5 and V is TRBV12-3 or TRBV12-4; maybe TRBD2 (6 bases). V lost 7 bases, J lost 2 bases, and 11 bases lay in between. This CDR3 spans 13 amino acids. In nucleotides, the CDR3 is TGTGCCAGCACGAGTCGGGAGCAAGAGACCCAGTACTTC. This sequence encodes CASTSREQETQYF.

This clonotype was observed at least ten times. The chain has TRBV12-3 or TRBV12-4 and TRBJ2-5; no firm D call. V lost 6 bases and J 0 bases, leaving 11 bases between the germline ends. The CDR3 runs 14 residues. The chain's CDR3 is CASSLDGYQETQYF. The CDR3 DNA reads as TGTGCCAGCAGCTTGGACGGGTACCAAGAGACCCAGTACTTC.

This clonotype has only a few counts. The chain has TRBV4-3 and TRBJ2-7; 7 bases agree with TRBD2. Germline V gene data show CDR1 as LGHNA and CDR2 as YSLEER. This CDR3 has 15 residues. With V trimmed by 2 bases and J by 2 bases, 6 bases remained unmatched. CDR3 sequence: CASSQSLAGPYEQYF. CDR3 coding DNA: TGCGCCAGCAGCCAAAGTTTAGCGGGCCCCTACGAGCAGTACTTC.

This clonotype was observed at least ten times. The CDR3 here is CASSQLYNQPQHF. CDR3 DNA sequence: TGTGCCAGCAGTCAACTCTACAATCAGCCCCAGCATTTT. J is TRBJ1-5 and V is TRBV6-2 or TRBV6-3; D not certain. The CDR3 spans 13 residues. Trimming removed 5 bases at V and 3 bases at J, with 8 bases between. The V gene's germline CDR1 is MNHEY and CDR2 SVGEGT.

This clonotype was recorded at least ten times. The chain carries TRBV20-1 and TRBJ1-2, with a possible D match to TRBD1 (5 bases). Germline values: CDR1 DFQATT, CDR2 SNEGSKA (reference sequence). The CDR3 totals 13 residues. V lost 5 bases, J lost 6 bases, and 16 bases lay in between. The CDR3: CSAPRDPTNGYTF. Here the CDR3 DNA reads TGCAGTGCTCCACGGGACCCAACGAATGGCTACACCTTC.

This clonotype was detected many times. The chain links TRBV25-1 to TRBJ2-5; 7 bases match TRBD1. Germline values: CDR1 MGHDK, CDR2 SYGVNS. Trimming cost V 5 bases and J 7 bases; bases outside gene matches: 13. This CDR3 has 15 residues. The CDR3 nucleotides read TGTGCCAGCAGTCCCCCCGGACAGGTAGTCGGGACCCAGTACTTC. The encoded protein is CASSPPGQVVGTQYF.

The chain combines TRBV12-3 or TRBV12-4 with TRBJ1-2, with TRBD1 matching over 7 bases. The CDR3 has 13 residues. With V trimmed by 7 bases and J by 7 bases, 9 bases remained unmatched. CDR3 sequence (DNA): TGTGCCAGCACTGGGACAGTAAGGCTTGGCTACACCTTC. This encodes CASTGTVRLGYTF.

This clonotype has at least ten counts. The V gene is TRBV20-1, the J gene TRBJ1-2; 10 bases align to TRBD1. Trimming cost V 5 bases and J 0 bases; bases outside gene matches: 6. CDR1 is DFQATT and CDR2 is SNEGSKA in the germline V gene (reference sequence). The CDR3 has 15 residues. The CDR3 here is CSARTGGLANYGYTF. The CDR3 region has the DNA TGCAGTGCTCGGACAGGGGGGTTAGCTAACTATGGCTACACCTTC.

The count of this clonotype is one. The chain carries TRBV5-1 and TRBJ1-2, with TRBD1 matching over 7 bases. This CDR3 is built from 14 residues. The V and J ends lost 0 bases and 6 bases, in that order; junction bases with no gene match: 5. CDR1 and CDR2 from the germline V gene are SGHRS and YFSETQ. The CDR3 reads CASSLARTGDGYTF. The CDR3 coding sequence is TGCGCCAGCAGCTTGGCCAGAACAGGGGATGGCTACACCTTC.

This clonotype was detected ten times or more. This sequence joins TRBV19 and TRBJ2-5, with TRBD1 as a possible D gene (5 bases). This CDR3 comprises 13 residues. The V gene's germline CDR1 is LNHDA and CDR2 SQIVND (reference sequence). V lost 5 bases and J 1 base, leaving 8 bases between the germline ends. The CDR3 DNA is TGTGCCAGTAGTCAGGACATCCAAGAGACCCAGTACTTC. Its translation: CASSQDIQETQYF.

This clonotype was counted only a few times. V and J are TRBV5-1 and TRBJ2-7, with 8 nucleotides matching TRBD1. V lost 4 bases, J lost 1 base, and 10 bases stayed unmatched. Germline V gene data show CDR1 as SGHRS and CDR2 as YFSETQ. This CDR3 contains 16 residues. Here the CDR3 reads CASSRAGGQRSYEQYF. The CDR3 nucleotides read TGCGCCAGCAGCCGGGCAGGGGGCCAAAGATCCTACGAGCAGTACTTC.

The table lists this clonotype with many counts. This chain connects TRBV20-1 to TRBJ2-7; 10 bases agree with TRBD2. The V gene end was trimmed by 5 bases and the J gene end by 3 bases; junction bases not matched to a gene: 7. Looked up from germline, CDR1 is DFQATT and CDR2 is SNEGSKA (reference sequence). This CDR3 spans 14 amino acids. As DNA, the CDR3 is TGCAGTGCTCAAGGGACTAGCGACGTCTACGAGCAGTACTTC. It yields the protein CSAQGTSDVYEQYF.

This chain uses TRBV2 with TRBJ1-1; perhaps TRBD1 as D (5 bases). Per germline, CDR1 SNHLY and CDR2 FYNNEI. This CDR3 is built from 14 residues. V was trimmed by 6 bases and J by 0 bases, leaving 11 bases between them. CDR3 region: CASRGRLLNTEAFF. Written as DNA, the CDR3 is TGTGCCAGCAGGGGGCGGCTACTGAACACTGAAGCTTTCTTT.

The rearrangement uses TRBV20-1 and TRBJ2-2; TRBD2 matches at 7 bases. V shed 6 bases, J shed 9 bases, and the junction held 13 bases outside the gene matches. The CDR3 has 14 residues. Germline CDR1 and CDR2: DFQATT and SNEGSKA (reference sequence). The CDR3 DNA is TGCAGTGCCCCGATGTCTAGCGGAACCTGGGAGCTGTTTTTT. Residues: CSAPMSSGTWELFF.

In its sample, this clonotype was seen many times. V is TRBV20-1 and J is TRBJ2-7; TRBD2 matches at 10 bases. Germline-derived CDR1 and CDR2 are DFQATT and SNEGSKA (reference sequence). The CDR3 sequence is 15 residues long. Losses at the gene ends were 0 bases for V and 6 bases for J; bases not matched to a gene: 8. The DNA for the CDR3 is TGCAGTGCTAGAGATAATCTAGCGGGAGACGCCGAGCAGTACTTC. Encoded protein: CSARDNLAGDAEQYF.

This clonotype was seen ten or more times. The rearrangement uses TRBV28 and TRBJ2-5; 9 positions agree with TRBD2. J gave up 3 bases and V 3 bases, and 5 bases lay outside the gene matches. Per germline, CDR1 MDHEN and CDR2 SYDVKM. This CDR3 comprises 15 residues. The CDR3 region has the DNA TGTGCCAGCAGTTTGGTAGCGGGAGATGAAGAGACCCAGTACTTC. It encodes CASSLVAGDEETQYF.

This clonotype appeared many times. CDR3 DNA: TGTGCCAGCAGCCTGATAGATGAAGCTTTCTTT. Protein product: CASSLIDEAFF. This sequence joins TRBV7-9 and TRBJ1-1; D is unclear. The CDR3 covers 11 residues. From germline, CDR1 is SEHNR and CDR2 FQNEAQ (reference sequence). The V gene lost 5 bases and the J gene lost 7 bases, with 8 bases spanning the gap. The full variable domain, with the rest looked up from reference TRBV7-9 and TRBJ1-1, is DTGVSQNPRHKITKRGQNVTFRCDPISEHNRLYWYRQTLGQGPEFLTYFQNEAQLEKSRLLSDRFSAERPKGSFSTLEIQRTEQGDSAMYLCASSLIDEAFFGQGTRLTVV.

To note about this clonotype: This may come from a read error, since a much larger clone is one base off. V and J are TRBV6-2 or TRBV6-3 and TRBJ1-2, with D uncertain. CDR1 and CDR2 from the germline V gene are MNHEY and SVGEGT. Trimming stripped 4 bases from V and 1 base from J, with 16 bases between. The CDR3 consists of 16 residues. The CDR3 nucleotides read TGTGCCAGCAGTTCACAGAGTTGGGCCCTTAACTATGGCTACACCTTC. This translates into CASSSQSWALNYGYTF.

In its sample, this clonotype was seen many times. The rearrangement links TRBV4-3 to TRBJ1-3, with D uncertain. This CDR3 region has 15 residues. The V gene lost 2 bases and the J gene lost 0 bases, with 8 bases spanning the gap. Germline V lookup: CDR1 LGHNA, CDR2 YSLEER. CDR3 sequence reads: CASSQKQSSGNTIYF. The DNA of the CDR3 is TGCGCCAGCAGCCAAAAACAGAGCTCTGGAAACACCATATATTTT.

This clonotype was found many times. This chain joins TRBV4-3 and TRBJ1-2; no reliable D call. V dropped 1 base and J dropped 8 bases, with 8 bases sitting between them. The germline gives CDR1 LGHNA, CDR2 YSLEER. The CDR3 runs 12 residues. As DNA, the CDR3 is TGCGCCAGCAGCCAAGCCGGGAGCGGCTACACCTTC. This translates into CASSQAGSGYTF.